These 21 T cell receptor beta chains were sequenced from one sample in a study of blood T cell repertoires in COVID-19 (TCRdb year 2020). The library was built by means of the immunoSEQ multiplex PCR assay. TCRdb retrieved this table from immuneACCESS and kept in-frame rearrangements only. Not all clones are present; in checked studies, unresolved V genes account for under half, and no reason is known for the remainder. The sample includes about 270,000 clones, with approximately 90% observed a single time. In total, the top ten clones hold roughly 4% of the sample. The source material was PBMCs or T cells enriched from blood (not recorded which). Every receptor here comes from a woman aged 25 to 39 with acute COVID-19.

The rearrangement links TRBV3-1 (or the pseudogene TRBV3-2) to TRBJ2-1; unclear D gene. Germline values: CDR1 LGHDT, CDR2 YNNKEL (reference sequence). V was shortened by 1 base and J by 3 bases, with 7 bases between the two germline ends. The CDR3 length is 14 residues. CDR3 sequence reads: CASSQGRLYNEQFF. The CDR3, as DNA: TGTGCCAGCAGCCAAGGGCGGCTCTACAATGAGCAGTTCTTC.

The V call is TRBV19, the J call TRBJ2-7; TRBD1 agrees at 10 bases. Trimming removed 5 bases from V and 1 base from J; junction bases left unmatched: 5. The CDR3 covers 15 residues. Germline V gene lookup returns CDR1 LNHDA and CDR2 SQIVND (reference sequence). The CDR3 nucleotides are TGTGCCAGTAGTGCCGGGACAGGGGATTCCTACGAGCAGTACTTC. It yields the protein CASSAGTGDSYEQYF.

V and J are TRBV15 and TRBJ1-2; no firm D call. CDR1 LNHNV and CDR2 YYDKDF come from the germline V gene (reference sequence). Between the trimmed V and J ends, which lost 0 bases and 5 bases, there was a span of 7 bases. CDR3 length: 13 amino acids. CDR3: CATSRDLAYGYTF. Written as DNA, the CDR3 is TGTGCCACCAGCAGAGATCTGGCATATGGCTACACCTTC.

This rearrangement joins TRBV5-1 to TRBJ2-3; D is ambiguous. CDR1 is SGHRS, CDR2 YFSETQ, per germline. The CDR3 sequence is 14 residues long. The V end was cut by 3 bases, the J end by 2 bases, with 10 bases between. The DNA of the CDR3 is TGCGCCAGCAGCTGGCCCACACCCACAGATACGCAGTATTTT. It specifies CASSWPTPTDTQYF.

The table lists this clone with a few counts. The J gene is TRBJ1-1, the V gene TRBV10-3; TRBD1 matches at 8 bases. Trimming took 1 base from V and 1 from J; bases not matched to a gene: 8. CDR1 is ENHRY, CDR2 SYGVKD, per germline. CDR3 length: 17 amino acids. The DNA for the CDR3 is TGTGCCATCAGTGAGTTTCGGTCAGGGGGCACGAACACTGAAGCTTTCTTT. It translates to CAISEFRSGGTNTEAFF.

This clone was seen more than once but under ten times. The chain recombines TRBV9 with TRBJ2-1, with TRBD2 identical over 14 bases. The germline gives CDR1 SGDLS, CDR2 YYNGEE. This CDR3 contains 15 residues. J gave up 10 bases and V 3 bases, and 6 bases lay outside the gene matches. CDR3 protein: CASSGQGLAGDEQFF. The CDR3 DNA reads TGTGCCAGCAGCGGCCAGGGACTAGCGGGAGACGAGCAGTTCTTC.

The CDR3 here is CASSFGQGAGYTF. For the CDR3, the DNA is TGTGCCAGCAGCTTCGGACAGGGGGCCGGCTACACCTTC. This chain uses TRBV5-6 with TRBJ1-2; 11 positions agree with TRBD1. In germline, CDR1 is SGHDT, CDR2 YYEEEE. Losses at the gene ends were 2 bases for V and 8 bases for J; bases not matched to a gene: 2. The CDR3 has 13 amino acids.

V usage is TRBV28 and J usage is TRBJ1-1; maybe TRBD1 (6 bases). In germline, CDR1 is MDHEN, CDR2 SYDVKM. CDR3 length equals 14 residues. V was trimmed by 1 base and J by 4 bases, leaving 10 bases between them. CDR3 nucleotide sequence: TGTGCCAGCAGTTTATTGGGAGGGGGCACTGAAGCTTTCTTT. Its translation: CASSLLGGGTEAFF.

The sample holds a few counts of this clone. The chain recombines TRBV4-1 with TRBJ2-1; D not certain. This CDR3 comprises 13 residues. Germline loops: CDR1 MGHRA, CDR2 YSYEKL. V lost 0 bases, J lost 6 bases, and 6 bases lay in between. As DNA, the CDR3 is TGCGCCAGCAGCCAAGATCCCGTCAATGAGCAGTTCTTC. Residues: CASSQDPVNEQFF.

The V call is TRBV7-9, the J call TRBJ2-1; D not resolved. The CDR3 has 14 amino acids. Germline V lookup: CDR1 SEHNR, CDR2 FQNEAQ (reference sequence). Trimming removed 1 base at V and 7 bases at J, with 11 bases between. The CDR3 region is CASSLVPVGNEQFF. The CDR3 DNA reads TGTGCCAGCAGCTTAGTCCCAGTCGGGAATGAGCAGTTCTTC.

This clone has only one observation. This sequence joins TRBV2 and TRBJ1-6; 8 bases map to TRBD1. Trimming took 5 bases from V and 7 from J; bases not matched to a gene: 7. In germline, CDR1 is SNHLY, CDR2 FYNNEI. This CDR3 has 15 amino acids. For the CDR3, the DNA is TGTGCCAGCAGTCAGACAGGGGTGCAGAATTCACCCCTCCACTTT. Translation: CASSQTGVQNSPLHF.

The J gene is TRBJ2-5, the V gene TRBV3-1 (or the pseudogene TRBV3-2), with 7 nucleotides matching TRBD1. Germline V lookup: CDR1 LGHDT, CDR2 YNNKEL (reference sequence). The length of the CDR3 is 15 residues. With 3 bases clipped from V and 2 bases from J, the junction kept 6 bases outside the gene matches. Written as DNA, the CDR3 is TGTGCCAGCAGCCAGCTTACAGGGGATCAAGAGACCCAGTACTTC. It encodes CASSQLTGDQETQYF.

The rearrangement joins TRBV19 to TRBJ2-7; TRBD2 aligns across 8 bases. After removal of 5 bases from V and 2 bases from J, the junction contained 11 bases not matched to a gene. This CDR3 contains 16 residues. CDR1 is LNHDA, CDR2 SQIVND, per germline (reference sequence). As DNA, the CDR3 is TGTGCCAGTAGTCTTGGAGGGACGGGAGGGCCCTACGAGCAGTACTTC. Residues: CASSLGGTGGPYEQYF.

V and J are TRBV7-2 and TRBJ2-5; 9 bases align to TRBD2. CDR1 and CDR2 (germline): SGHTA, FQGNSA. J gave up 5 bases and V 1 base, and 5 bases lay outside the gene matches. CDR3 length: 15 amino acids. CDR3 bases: TGTGCCAGCAGCTTAGATAGCGGGAGTTGGGAGACCCAGTACTTC. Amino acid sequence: CASSLDSGSWETQYF. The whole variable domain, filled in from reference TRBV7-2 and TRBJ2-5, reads GAGVSQSPSNKVTEKGKDVELRCDPISGHTALYWYRQSLGQGLEFLIYFQGNSAPDKSGLPSDRFSAERTGGSVSTLTIQRTQQEDSAVYLCASSLDSGSWETQYFGPGTRLLVL.

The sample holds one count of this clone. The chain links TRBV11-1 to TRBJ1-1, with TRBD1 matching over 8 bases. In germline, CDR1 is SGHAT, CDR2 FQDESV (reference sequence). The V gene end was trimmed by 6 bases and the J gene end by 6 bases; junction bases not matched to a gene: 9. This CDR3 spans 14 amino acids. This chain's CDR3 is CASSYGQGSPEAFF. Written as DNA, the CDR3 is TGTGCCAGCAGTTACGGACAGGGCAGTCCTGAAGCTTTCTTT.

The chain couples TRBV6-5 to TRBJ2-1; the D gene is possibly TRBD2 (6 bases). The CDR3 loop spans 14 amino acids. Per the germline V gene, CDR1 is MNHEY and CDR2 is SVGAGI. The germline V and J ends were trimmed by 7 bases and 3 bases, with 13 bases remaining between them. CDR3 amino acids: CASTREYGYNEQFF. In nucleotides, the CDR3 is TGTGCCAGCACCCGGGAGTACGGCTACAATGAGCAGTTCTTC.

The CDR3 DNA is TGCAGCGTTGAAAGACAGGGGGTCGGCCATACGCTCTACGAGCAGTACTTC. Its protein is CSVERQGVGHTLYEQYF. The rearrangement uses TRBV29-1 and TRBJ2-7; 9 positions match TRBD1. Losses at the gene ends were 2 bases for V and 3 bases for J; bases not matched to a gene: 14. The germline V gene encodes CDR1 SQVTM and CDR2 ANQGSEA. The CDR3 extends over 17 amino acids.

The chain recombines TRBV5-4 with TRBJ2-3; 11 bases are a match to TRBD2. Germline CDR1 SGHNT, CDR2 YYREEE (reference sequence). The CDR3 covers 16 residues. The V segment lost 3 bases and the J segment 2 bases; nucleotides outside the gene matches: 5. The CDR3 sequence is CASSWAGLAVTDTQYF. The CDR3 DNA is TGTGCCAGCAGCTGGGCGGGACTAGCGGTCACAGATACGCAGTATTTT.

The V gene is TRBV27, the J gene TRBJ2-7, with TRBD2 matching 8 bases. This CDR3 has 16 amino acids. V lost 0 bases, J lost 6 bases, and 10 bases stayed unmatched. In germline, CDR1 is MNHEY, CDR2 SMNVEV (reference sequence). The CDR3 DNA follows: TGTGCCAGCAGTTTATCGAGAATAGCGGGATTGGCCGAGCAGTACTTC. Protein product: CASSLSRIAGLAEQYF.

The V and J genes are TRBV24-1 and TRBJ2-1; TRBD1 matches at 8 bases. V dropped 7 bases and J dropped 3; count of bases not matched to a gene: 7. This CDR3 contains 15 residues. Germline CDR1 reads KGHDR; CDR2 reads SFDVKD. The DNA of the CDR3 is TGTGCCACCAGGACAGGGGACCCCTACTACAATGAGCAGTTCTTC. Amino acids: CATRTGDPYYNEQFF.

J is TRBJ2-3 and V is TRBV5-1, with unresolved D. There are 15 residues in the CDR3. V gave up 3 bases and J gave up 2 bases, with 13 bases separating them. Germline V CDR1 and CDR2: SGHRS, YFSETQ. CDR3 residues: CASSSDSLNTDTQYF. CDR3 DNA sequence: TGCGCCAGCAGCTCAGACTCCCTCAACACAGATACGCAGTATTTT.